This TCR beta chain was recovered during a study of CD8 T cells in Susac syndrome (dated by TCRdb to the late 2010s). For the study in its entirety: Whether CD8+ T cell activation and differentiation in Susac syndrome was antigen driven was tested using repertoire sequencing. Points the paper makes about the study in general: The number of individuals in the TCR sequencing and HLA analysis was acknowledged as relatively small.

The CDR3 starts with the cysteine, ends with the phenylalanine, and has 15 residues. The kept DNA is CDR3 alone, 45 bases in frame from the first base. CDR1 and CDR2, per the germline V gene, are MNHEY and SVGAGI. At the junction V is shortened by 5 bases and J by 3 bases; bases outside the gene matches: 9. RNA was extracted using the RNeasy kit, and roughly 0.5 to 1 microgram was reverse transcribed with random hexamers. The immunoSEQ multiplex PCR assay, which covers 54 Vbeta and 13 Jbeta segments, was used to amplify TCR beta CDR3 regions. PCR amplification bias was corrected by using a synthetic template baseline for primer optimization and computational correction. In the paper's pipeline: Reads were annotated to V, D and J genes according to IMGT and were analyzed with immunoSEQ Analyzer, with only productive sequences retained. Clonality was calculated as one minus the Shannon entropy normalized by log2 of the number of productive unique sequences. For each patient and control, public and private clones were evaluated among the 100 most prevalent clones. A clone was defined as Susac-specific if it was absent from the healthy and MS cohorts, from more than 850 published viral clones and from other ImmuneACCESS disease sequences. TCRdb reworked the public reads: Q25 trimming with fastp, MiXCR clone assembly, productive beta chains retained. Each CDR3 protein gets just one entry, which takes the most common genes and DNA from the rows behind it. The V and J calls shown here were made by TCRdb, not taken from the authors' results. The sample data list 110,000 or so distinct CDR3 sequences, and around 92% of these were observed just once. The biggest ten clones account for about 0.087% of the sample.

With regard to this clonotype: It has no known antigen specificity. Base qualities are not provided; no much larger clone lies one nucleotide away.

High-throughput TCR beta sequencing profiled peripheral blood CD8+ and CD4+ T cells from healthy donors, Susac syndrome patients and multiple sclerosis patients. The multiple sclerosis controls were treatment-naive patients whose relapsing-remitting disease, either stable or active, fulfilled the revised McDonald criteria. CD8+ TEMRA cells were enriched by FACS, while bulk CD8+ and CD4+ T cells were purified by magnetic negative isolation. Blood was drawn into EDTA tubes, processed within 24 hours, and PBMCs were isolated by density gradient centrifugation. PBMCs intended for TCR sequencing were cryopreserved in liquid nitrogen and thawed later in a water bath at 37 degrees C. A purity of at least 90% was achieved for sorted or isolated CD4+, CD8+ and CD8+ TEMRA cells.

The sequence is built from TRBV6-5 and TRBJ1-2; 7 central nucleotides agree with TRBD1. The clonotype originates from a human donor with multiple sclerosis. Sequenced material: CD4+ T cells from PBMCs. The CDR3 region reads CASSLTGVQDYGYTF. The sequence in DNA is TGTGCCAGCAGTCTTACAGGGGTTCAAGACTATGGCTACACCTTC.